The 17 T cell receptor beta chains reported below all come from one sample, sequenced in a study of cytomegalovirus exposure and HLA in healthy donors. The primer mix had 60 Vbeta and 13 Jbeta primers. This table comes from immunoSEQ multiplex PCR, and its TCRdb copy is limited to in-frame clones, with some not included. The table includes approximately 150,000 clones, 65% to 70% detected once. The specimen was PBMCs. The receptors come from a man in his thirties or forties in good health and CMV-seropositive.

The V and J genes are TRBV6-5 and TRBJ1-2; 7 bases line up with TRBD1. This CDR3 comprises 12 residues. Trimming removed 7 bases from V and 7 bases from J; junction bases left unmatched: 6. The germline CDR1 and CDR2 sequences are MNHEY and SVGAGI. The CDR3 sequence is CASIDRVGGYTF. The DNA of the CDR3 is TGTGCCAGCATCGACAGGGTCGGTGGCTACACCTTC.

The chain carries TRBV5-5 and TRBJ2-3; TRBD2 matches at 12 bases. Germline lookup yields CDR1 SGHKS and CDR2 YYEKEE (reference sequence). After removal of 0 bases from V and 8 bases from J, the junction contained 10 bases not matched to a gene. The CDR3 length is 17 residues. CDR3 sequence reads: CASSLAATSGRGGTQYF. In DNA form, the CDR3 reads TGTGCCAGCAGCTTGGCGGCGACTAGCGGGAGAGGGGGTACGCAGTATTTT. Supplemented by reference TRBV5-5 and TRBJ2-3, the full variable domain reads DAGVTQSPTHLIKTRGQQVTLRCSPISGHKSVSWYQQVLGQGPQFIFQYYEKEERGRGNFPDRFSARQFPNYSSELNVNALLLGDSALYLCASSLAATSGRGGTQYFGPGTRLTVL.

The J gene is TRBJ2-4, the V gene TRBV7-9; 7 positions agree with TRBD1. In germline, CDR1 is SEHNR, CDR2 FQNEAQ (reference sequence). The CDR3 extends over 13 amino acids. Losses at the gene ends were 4 bases for V and 10 bases for J; bases not matched to a gene: 7. The CDR3 loop reads CASSSTTGEIQYF. In DNA, the CDR3 is TGTGCCAGCAGCTCAACCACAGGGGAAATTCAGTACTTC.

This clone was observed a handful of times. This chain joins TRBV11-2 and TRBJ2-7; D gene uncertain. V lost 4 bases and J lost 4, with 8 bases in between. CDR3 length equals 12 residues. Germline lookup yields CDR1 SGHAT and CDR2 FQNNGV. The CDR3 loop reads CASSSFQYEQYF. For the CDR3, the DNA is TGTGCCAGCAGCTCATTCCAATACGAGCAGTACTTC.

The CDR3 loop is CASSVGNPREQYF. Written as DNA, the CDR3 is TGTGCCAGCAGTGTCGGGAACCCTCGGGAGCAGTACTTC. The chain carries TRBV27 and TRBJ2-5; a possible D gene is TRBD2 (6 bases). V gave up 5 bases and J gave up 11 bases, with 18 bases separating them. There are 13 residues in the CDR3. CDR1 and CDR2 from the germline V gene are MNHEY and SMNVEV (reference sequence).

The chain is built from TRBV7-2 and TRBJ1-1, with no clear D. V dropped 1 base and J dropped 4 bases, with 10 bases sitting between them. The length of the CDR3 is 14 residues. CDR1 and CDR2 (germline): SGHTA, FQGNSA. The CDR3 here is CASSLGRVVTEAFF. DNA of the CDR3: TGTGCCAGCAGCTTAGGGAGGGTCGTCACTGAAGCTTTCTTT.

The chain is built from TRBV9 and TRBJ2-3; D is possibly TRBD2 (6 bases). V was cut by 3 bases and J by 2 bases, with 13 bases left in between. Germline V lookup: CDR1 SGDLS, CDR2 YYNGEE. This CDR3 is 15 amino acids long. CDR3 in amino acids: CASSARRDFTDTQYF. CDR3 coding DNA: TGTGCCAGCAGCGCAAGGCGGGACTTCACAGATACGCAGTATTTT.

The chain couples TRBV6-4 to TRBJ2-2; TRBD2 agrees at 9 bases. With V trimmed by 6 bases and J by 7 bases, 21 bases remained unmatched. This CDR3 is 19 amino acids long. Germline assignment: CDR1 MRHNA and CDR2 SNTAGT. DNA for the CDR3: TGTGCCAGCAGCGCCACCATTATTAGACTAGCGGAGTCAGACGGGGAGCTGTTTTTT. It specifies CASSATIIRLAESDGELFF.

The chain couples TRBV7-6 to TRBJ2-3; TRBD2 might be the D (6 bases). From germline, CDR1 is SGHVS and CDR2 FNYEAQ. The CDR3 is made up of 16 amino acids. V lost 1 base, J lost 4 bases, and 15 bases lay in between. CDR3 loop: CASSLEEGWESDTQYF. The CDR3 nucleotides read TGTGCCAGCAGCTTAGAGGAGGGGTGGGAGTCAGATACGCAGTATTTT.

This clone was counted a single time. V is TRBV29-1 and J is TRBJ1-1; D uncertain. Between the trimmed V and J ends, which lost 6 bases and 5 bases, there was a span of 16 bases. The V gene's germline CDR1 is SQVTM and CDR2 ANQGSEA. The CDR3 covers 13 residues. The CDR3 DNA reads TGCAGCGTGACCCTGAGGAGGGAGACTGAAGCTTTCTTT. Translated: CSVTLRRETEAFF.

The chain has TRBV5-1 and TRBJ2-3, with D hard to call. The germline gives CDR1 SGHRS, CDR2 YFSETQ. The CDR3 spans 12 residues. With 2 bases removed from V and 3 bases from J, the gap between germline ends came to 4 bases. CDR3 in amino acids: CASSLYTDTQYF. The CDR3 DNA sequence: TGCGCCAGCAGCTTATATACAGATACGCAGTATTTT. The full variable domain, with the rest looked up from reference TRBV5-1 and TRBJ2-3, is KAGVTQTPRYLIKTRGQQVTLSCSPISGHRSVSWYQQTPGQGLQFLFEYFSETQRNKGNFPGRFSGRQFSNSRSEMNVSTLELGDSALYLCASSLYTDTQYFGPGTRLTVL.

The chain is built from TRBV29-1 and TRBJ2-5; perhaps TRBD1 as D (5 bases). CDR3 length: 14 residues. CDR1 is SQVTM and CDR2 is ANQGSEA in the germline V gene. Deletions cut 6 bases from V and 4 bases from J, with 18 bases between. The CDR3 nucleotides read TGCAGCGTCGTCGCCCAGGGTTTGGTAGAGACCCAGTACTTC. Its protein product is CSVVAQGLVETQYF.

CDR3 protein: CASSPGGGQPTGELFF. The CDR3 DNA reads as TGTGCCAGCAGCCCCGGGGGTGGACAACCTACCGGGGAGCTGTTTTTT. The V and J genes are TRBV9 and TRBJ2-2; maybe TRBD2 (6 bases). V was pared by 4 bases and J by 5 bases, with 18 bases between. Germline CDR1 is SGDLS and CDR2 is YYNGEE. The CDR3 is made up of 16 amino acids.

CDR3 protein: CASSFATGGVSYEQYF. DNA for the CDR3: TGCGCCAGCAGCTTTGCGACAGGGGGCGTATCCTACGAGCAGTACTTC. The chain has TRBV5-1 and TRBJ2-7, with 10 bases fitting TRBD1. The CDR3 is 16 residues long. CDR1 and CDR2 (germline): SGHRS, YFSETQ. With 2 bases clipped from V and 1 base from J, the junction kept 6 bases outside the gene matches.

This clone turned up a few times. The gene calls are TRBV27 and TRBJ2-2, with 8 bases matching TRBD1. The V and J ends lost 4 bases and 4 bases, in that order; junction bases with no gene match: 2. The V gene's germline CDR1 is MNHEY and CDR2 SMNVEV (reference sequence). The CDR3 consists of 14 residues. CDR3 DNA sequence: TGTGCCAGCAGTTCGACAGGGGTCACCGGGGAGCTGTTTTTT. Protein product: CASSSTGVTGELFF.

This clone turned up a few times. The chain recombines TRBV6-5 with TRBJ2-3, with D perhaps matching TRBD1 (5 bases). The germline V and J ends were trimmed by 2 bases and 0 bases, with 9 bases remaining between them. The germline gives CDR1 MNHEY, CDR2 SVGAGI. The CDR3 has 15 amino acids. The CDR3 DNA is TGTGCCAGCAGTTACGAAGGGGCAAGCACAGATACGCAGTATTTT. Its translation is CASSYEGASTDTQYF.

As concerns this clone: The junction differs from germline at one of its ends, possibly a read error. The V and J genes are TRBV4-1 and TRBJ2-2; D uncertain. CDR3 size: 11 residues. The germline V gene has CDR1 MGHRA and CDR2 YSYEKL. CDR3 sequence: CASSRAGELFF. The CDR3, as DNA: TGCGCCAGTAGCCGAGCAGGGGAGCTGTTTTTT.